These T cell receptor beta chains were read from a single sample in a study of T cell responses to AZD1222 COVID-19 vaccine. Sequencing was performed with immunoSEQ multiplex PCR; in TCRdb, only in-frame clones are kept and a portion is missing. The sample has about 100,000 clones, around 86% seen once. Sequenced here: peripheral blood, sampled on day 0 of AZD1222 vaccination. Receptors originate from an adult in good health. The CDR3 runs from the conserved cysteine through the conserved F or W. The D gene is left open where the match is weak. Not every row has a clone size; where given, it reads once, few, many or a size class.

TRBJ2-7,few,TRBV7-6,TRBD2,CASSRGRSGVTYEQYF,TGTGCCAGCAGCCGAGGCCGCAGCGGGGTTACTTACGAGCAGTACTTC
TRBJ2-2,-,TRBV18,-,CASSLGQRNTGELFF,TGTGCCAGCTCACTTGGCCAGAGGAACACCGGGGAGCTGTTTTTT
TRBJ1-5,-,TRBV27,-,CASRFGLEQPQHF,TGTGCCAGCAGGTTTGGGTTGGAGCAGCCCCAGCATTTT
TRBJ2-7,once,TRBV5-1,TRBD1,CASSYNGQGSYEQYF,TGCGCCAGCAGCTACAACGGACAGGGCTCCTACGAGCAGTACTTC
TRBJ1-5,-,TRBV6-5,-,CASRVSVNQPQHF,TGTGCCAGCAGGGTCTCAGTCAATCAGCCCCAGCATTTT
TRBJ1-5,-,TRBV3-1/TRBV3-2,-,CASGKGNHQPQHF,TGTGCCAGCGGCAAGGGGAATCATCAGCCCCAGCATTTT
TRBJ2-7,once,TRBV5-5,TRBD1,CASSPKDRASSYEQYF,TGTGCCAGCAGCCCTAAAGACAGGGCTAGCTCCTACGAGCAGTACTTC
TRBJ1-5,-,TRBV6-2/TRBV6-3,TRBD1,CASSHWGQGADQPQHF,TGTGCCAGCAGTCACTGGGGACAGGGGGCAGATCAGCCCCAGCATTTT
TRBJ2-6,-,TRBV7-9,TRBD1,CASSRPFSRGYGANVLTF,TGTGCCAGCAGCCGACCCTTCTCCAGGGGGTATGGGGCCAACGTCCTGACTTTC
TRBJ2-2,once,TRBV7-9,-,CASSSIGAANTGELFF,TGTGCCAGCAGCTCCATTGGAGCCGCGAACACCGGGGAGCTGTTTTTT
TRBJ1-4,-,TRBV6-5,-,CASSLSGNNEKLFF,TGTGCCAGCAGTTTGTCAGGGAATAATGAAAAACTGTTTTTT
TRBJ2-3,-,TRBV12-5,-,CASGFVPGSTDTQYF,TGTGCTAGTGGTTTTGTCCCAGGTTCCACAGATACGCAGTATTTT
TRBJ2-2,-,TRBV6-5,-,CASSRNTGELFF,TGTGCCAGCAGTCGAAACACCGGGGAGCTGTTTTTT
TRBJ2-2,-,TRBV6-5,-,CASSFNTGELFF,TGTGCCAGCAGTTTTAACACCGGGGAGCTGTTTTTT
TRBJ2-2,-,TRBV19,-,CASVRTQAGANTGELFF,TGTGCTTCAGTACGGACACAGGCGGGCGCGAACACCGGGGAGCTGTTTTTT
TRBJ1-2,-,TRBV15,-,CATSRDHYGYTF,TGTGCCACCAGCCGCGATCACTATGGCTACACCTTC
TRBJ1-6,-,TRBV9,-,CASSVRQAVNSPLHF,TGTGCCAGCAGCGTTCGACAGGCTGTTAATTCACCCCTCCACTTT
TRBJ1-1,-,TRBV2,-,CATKGHSNTEAFF,TGTGCCACCAAGGGACACTCAAACACTGAAGCTTTCTTT
TRBJ2-1,-,TRBV12-5,-,CASGSERYNEQFF,TGTGCTAGTGGTTCAGAGCGGTACAATGAGCAGTTCTTC
TRBJ1-1,-,TRBV7-2,-,CASSLEGRNTEAFF,TGTGCCAGCAGCTTAGAGGGACGGAACACTGAAGCTTTCTTT
TRBJ1-5,-,TRBV19,-,CASRAGRGGNQPQHF,TGTGCCAGTAGGGCGGGGAGAGGAGGCAATCAGCCCCAGCATTTT
TRBJ2-3,-,TRBV3-1/TRBV3-2,-,CASSQASDTQYF,TGTGCCAGCAGCCAGGCTTCAGATACGCAGTATTTT
TRBJ2-7,few,TRBV18,-,CASSQTGTGEQYF,TGTGCCAGCTCACAAACAGGGACTGGCGAGCAGTACTTC
TRBJ2-7,-,TRBV29-1,-,CSAGTGTGGEQYF,TGCAGCGCCGGAACCGGGACTGGGGGCGAGCAGTACTTC
TRBJ2-2,-,TRBV6-2/TRBV6-3,-,CASSFIPGPRVDGELFF,TGTGCCAGCAGTTTTATTCCAGGACCCCGCGTGGACGGGGAGCTGTTTTTT
TRBJ1-5,-,TRBV7-8,TRBD1,CASSASGQGSHQPQHF,TGTGCCAGCAGCGCCTCGGGACAGGGGTCCCATCAGCCCCAGCATTTT
TRBJ1-2,-,TRBV30,-,CAWSDYNRGGYTF,TGTGCCTGGAGTGACTACAACCGGGGGGGCTACACCTTC
TRBJ2-2,-,TRBV10-3,-,CAISALAYTGELFF,TGTGCCATCAGTGCTCTAGCGTACACCGGGGAGCTGTTTTTT
TRBJ1-5,-,TRBV18,TRBD1,CASSPGTGFGQPQHF,TGTGCCAGCTCTCCCGGGACAGGGTTCGGTCAGCCCCAGCATTTT
TRBJ1-5,-,TRBV5-6,-,CASSSRILGTDSNQPQHF,TGTGCCAGCAGCTCCAGAATCTTAGGGACGGATAGCAATCAGCCCCAGCATTTT
TRBJ2-5,-,TRBV5-1,-,CASSLVGETQYF,TGCGCCAGCAGCTTGGTTGGAGAGACCCAGTACTTC
TRBJ2-1,-,TRBV24-1,-,CATSGLPGHNYNEQFF,TGTGCCACCAGTGGACTGCCAGGACACAACTACAATGAGCAGTTCTTC
TRBJ1-2,-,TRBV12-3/TRBV12-4,-,CASSLGGSYTF,TGTGCCAGCAGTTTAGGAGGCAGCTACACCTTC
TRBJ2-1,-,TRBV6-5,TRBD2,CASIIGTSVDNEQFF,TGTGCCAGCATCATAGGGACTAGCGTGGACAATGAGCAGTTCTTC
TRBJ2-3,-,TRBV7-9,-,CASSLAASPTQYF,TGTGCCAGCAGCTTAGCTGCTAGCCCCACGCAGTATTTT
TRBJ1-4,-,TRBV7-9,-,CASSSGVGAFANEKLFF,TGTGCCAGCAGCTCGGGAGTGGGAGCTTTTGCTAATGAAAAACTGTTTTTT
TRBJ1-5,few,TRBV19,-,CASSTSPGVIVQPQHF,TGTGCCAGTAGTACCTCCCCAGGGGTTATAGTTCAGCCCCAGCATTTT
TRBJ2-1,-,TRBV15,-,CATSRVPSYNEQFF,TGTGCCACCAGCAGAGTACCCTCCTACAATGAGCAGTTCTTC
TRBJ2-2,-,TRBV30,-,CAWSVQYLGNTGELFF,TGTGCCTGGAGTGTACAGTATCTGGGGAACACCGGGGAGCTGTTTTTT
TRBJ1-2,-,TRBV10-3,-,CAISESEKNYGYTF,TGTGCCATCAGTGAGTCGGAGAAAAACTATGGCTACACCTTC
TRBJ1-3,-,TRBV7-9,-,CASSLGGAAGNTIYF,TGTGCCAGCAGCTTAGGGGGGGCTGCTGGAAACACCATATATTTT
TRBJ1-2,-,TRBV9,-,CASSVRQNYGYTF,TGTGCCAGCAGCGTTAGGCAGAACTATGGCTACACCTTC
TRBJ2-6,once,TRBV6-2/TRBV6-3,TRBD1,CATSPGQGAPGANVLTF,TGTGCCACGAGCCCGGGACAGGGGGCTCCTGGGGCCAACGTCCTGACTTTC
TRBJ2-1,-,TRBV9,TRBD2,CAGSPSGFSYNEQFF,TGTGCCGGCAGCCCTAGCGGATTCTCCTACAATGAGCAGTTCTTC
TRBJ1-1,-,TRBV5-1,-,CASSSNTVNTEAFF,TGCGCCAGCAGCTCGAACACAGTGAACACTGAAGCTTTCTTT
TRBJ1-1,-,TRBV6-5,-,CASSYSYRNTEAFF,TGTGCCAGCAGTTACTCGTATCGAAACACTGAAGCTTTCTTT
TRBJ2-6,-,TRBV4-2,-,CASSQGEGANVLTF,TGTGCCAGCAGCCAAGGGGAGGGGGCCAACGTCCTGACTTTC
TRBJ2-2,-,TRBV11-2,-,CASSLRTAENTGELFF,TGTGCCAGCAGCTTGAGGACCGCTGAGAACACCGGGGAGCTGTTTTTT
TRBJ2-1,-,TRBV27,TRBD2,CASSPLAGGDNEQFF,TGTGCCAGCAGCCCACTAGCGGGAGGGGACAATGAGCAGTTCTTC